The clone carrying this T cell receptor beta chain came up many times. The antigen is undetermined. Aged about 6 to 100, donors were systemically healthy Caucasians from Russia. The data belong to a study of blood T cells in healthy people across ages. The use of a sample-barcoded 5' primer and a J-beta primer mix characterized a second PCR of about 7 to 12 cycles. TCRdb ran MiXCR on the 5' RACE reads and lists one entry per CDR3 protein. The sample contains about 1.7 million distinct CDR3 sequences, 28% of which appear only once. General study points: Significant beta diversity loss was already apparent by age roughly 38, declining roughly linearly.

CDR3 length equals 13 residues. Germline CDR1 is DFQATT and CDR2 is SNEGSKA (reference sequence). Trimming removed 4 bases from V and 2 bases from J; junction bases left unmatched: 4. This clonotype originated in a woman in her twenties or thirties in good health. V usage is TRBV20-1 and J usage is TRBJ2-7; 8 bases are shared with TRBD2. The source material was blood. The CDR3 loop reads CSAIGSGAYEQYF. The CDR3 DNA follows: TGCAGTGCTATAGGTAGCGGGGCCTACGAGCAGTACTTC.